The present TCR beta chain was sequenced within a study of regulatory T cells in long-lasting Graves disease. Arm-PCR of CDR3 regions and iRepertoire HTBI primers were the basis on which TCR beta libraries were built. TCRdb used MiXCR to reprocess the multiplex PCR reads, holding one entry per CDR3 protein. This sample carries 350,000 to 450,000 distinct CDR3 sequences, about a sixth of them seen once, and the ten largest clones take approximately 30%. This clonotype has ten or more counts. Its specificity is not known. As to time point: newly diagnosed GD, antithyroid drugs for less than 3 months. PBMC-extracted RNA yielded the TCR library. Study conclusions and caveats: It was possible that the small sample size reduced accuracy.

The CDR3 is 13 amino acids. Germline V lookup: CDR1 SGDLS, CDR2 YYNGEE. V lost 0 bases and J 2 bases, leaving 6 bases between the germline ends. Separately, the same data were catalogued under a study of T cells in Graves' hyperthyroidism and ophthalmopathy.

Sequenced material: peripheral blood mononuclear cells (PBMCs), taken at new diagnosis, from a patient treated with antithyroid drugs. The TCR sequence derives from a middle-aged man with Graves disease. V is TRBV9 and J is TRBJ2-7, with D unresolved. This CDR3 is CASSVGATYEQYF. CDR3 nucleotides: TGTGCCAGCAGCGTAGGGGCAACCTACGAGCAGTACTTC.